This paragraph covers one T cell receptor (beta chain) sequence. This clonotype was counted at least ten times. Its antigen remains unidentified. The sample holds no much larger clone one base away, and base qualities are not on file. TCR beta CDR3 regions were amplified from RNA transcripts for repertoire sequencing. HTBI primers and the Qiagen OneStep RT-PCR kit were used in a first-round RT-PCR, which was followed by a second-round multiplex PCR, size selection and purification. Sequencing of the libraries was carried out on an Illumina HiSeq2000 in paired-end mode with 100 bp reads. Per the authors' processing: SOAPnuke was used to process the reads, throwing out any read that had adapters, had uncalled bases, had a mean Phred below 15, or lacked an exact constant-primer or identifier match. COPE v1.2.5 was used to merge high-quality paired reads. Each unique nucleotide sequence was defined as a clonotype, and clonotypes were aligned to IMGT TRB V, D and J references with MiTCR v1.1. Only V-J combinations with frequency above 0.0001 were analysed, covering 99.2% of repertoires. For each V-J combination, a TCR clonal expansion and chaos score was defined as the ratio of F50 clonal expansion to chaos observed in the TCRdist matrix. Features were reduced by Welch's t-statistics and random forest to more than 10 V-J combinations, which fed a naive Bayes classifier. The Morisita-Horn index was used to measure how similar the thyroid and blood repertoires were. TCRdb cleaned the public reads at Q25 with fastp, built clones with MiXCR and kept in-frame beta chains. Records with the same CDR3 protein are collapsed into one entry carrying the most frequent genes and DNA. The V and J calls here are based on TCRdb, not the publication. This sample holds about 700,000 distinct CDR3 sequences; 40% were observed only once. 44% of the sample rests with the top ten.

This entry is derived from a study of Graves' ophthalmopathy and Graves' hyperthyroidism listed by TCRdb under 2018. The study in broad terms: Peripheral blood samples were taken at the time of initial diagnosis, before any treatment was given. The study used signatures of the TCR beta repertoire to tell Graves' ophthalmopathy apart from Graves' hyperthyroidism and to predict which patients would progress to ophthalmopathy. In total, 135 blood samples were TCR-sequenced: 40 to 45 ophthalmopathy, some 75 hyperthyroidism and approximately 17 hyperthyroidism-to-ophthalmopathy patients. For independent validation, a separate cohort was made up of fewer than 20 hyperthyroidism patients plus 17 patients who later progressed from hyperthyroidism to ophthalmopathy. To explore V-J signatures distinguishing ophthalmopathy from hyperthyroidism, a discovery set of about a hundred patients (roughly 44 ophthalmopathy, roughly 60 stable hyperthyroidism) was enrolled. In six hyperthyroidism patients, the T-cell repertoire of thyroid tissue was compared with the T-cell repertoire of blood. After sampling, hyperthyroidism patients received methimazole starting at 30 mg daily, and ophthalmopathy patients received high-dose intravenous methylprednisolone. The investigation overall reported the following: In cross-validation, the 13-signature model distinguished ophthalmopathy from stable hyperthyroidism with approximately 88% sensitivity and approximately 81% specificity, and in the test set the corresponding values were roughly 80% and 76%. Among expanded thyroid clonotypes with frequency above 0.001, most also showed up in blood, which suggests that blood repertoires may reflect the thyroid immune response. In validation, the model predicted ophthalmopathy progression with 70.59% sensitivity and roughly 72% specificity; around twelve predicted patients were CT-confirmed with GO in a median of about 6.1 months. Sample size was not statistically predetermined, and group allocation was not concealed from the investigators.

The ophthalmopathy patients had moderately to severely active disease, with a Clinical Activity Score of 3 or higher, a NOSPECS grade of 4 or higher, and a disease duration of less than 3 months. Patients with other autoimmune diseases, uncontrolled infections, pregnancy or lactation were excluded from the study. Diagnosis was based on clinical symptoms, serum thyroxine, TRAb, thyroid ultrasound and orbital computed tomography. Ficoll-Paque density gradient centrifugation was used to isolate PBMCs from around 9.1 ml of fresh peripheral blood. Total RNA was extracted using Trizol reagent, and RNA quality was checked on an Agilent 2100 Bioanalyzer. Sequencing used peripheral blood. The TCR sequence derives from an adult man with Graves' ophthalmopathy.

The nucleotide sequence is given as TGTGCCAGCAGCCCCCGGACTAGCGTTGAGACCCAGTACTTC. It translates to CASSPRTSVETQYF. The chain uses TRBV9 and TRBJ2-5; 9 central nucleotides agree with TRBD2. Sequences SGDLS (CDR1) and YYNGEE (CDR2) are obtained from the germline V gene. Spanning cysteine to phenylalanine, the CDR3 consists of 14 amino acids. The only DNA kept is the CDR3, 42 bases in frame from the first base. Here V drops 4 bases and J drops 5 bases, and the junction holds 6 bases not matched to any gene.